Listed here are 4 T cell receptor beta chains from one sample, sequenced in a study of glioma-infiltrating T cells after dendritic cell vaccination. TCRdb's table, derived via immunoSEQ multiplex PCR, lists solely in-frame clones and lacks some. The sample consists of tens of thousands of clones, around 81% of them appearing once. The material sequenced was blood, taken before dendritic cell vaccination. Receptors originate from a human donor with glioblastoma.

For the CDR3, the DNA is TGTGCCAGCAGTTCTGACAGGGGGCGATTCGGGACCCAGTACTTC. Translating gives CASSSDRGRFGTQYF. The rearrangement uses TRBV2 and TRBJ2-5; 10 bases fit TRBD1. Per the germline V gene, CDR1 is SNHLY and CDR2 is FYNNEI. This CDR3 is built from 15 residues. V dropped 5 bases and J dropped 7; count of bases not matched to a gene: 10.

This clone has more than one count but fewer than ten. V gene TRBV18 combines with J gene TRBJ2-1; TRBD1 aligns across 12 bases. CDR3 length equals 19 residues. The J segment lost 4 bases and the V segment lost 0 bases, leaving 10 bases of the junction unmatched. Germline CDR1 is KGHSH and CDR2 is LQKENI. CDR3 region: CASSPPWDRGLVWYNEQFF. The CDR3 coding sequence is TGTGCCAGCTCACCACCGTGGGACAGGGGGCTCGTCTGGTACAATGAGCAGTTCTTC.

This clone appeared a few times. The chain is built from TRBV5-8 and TRBJ1-3, with D uncertain. This CDR3 is 16 amino acids long. Trimming took 0 bases from V and 1 from J, leaving 11 bases between them. Germline CDR1 reads SGHTS; CDR2 reads YDEGEE. CDR3 bases: TGTGCCAGCAGCTTGGCCCTGGGCATTTCTGGAAACACCATATATTTT. This sequence encodes CASSLALGISGNTIYF. Based on the CDR3 plus reference TRBV5-8 and TRBJ1-3, the full variable domain is EAGVTQSPTHLIKTRGQQATLRCSPISGHTSVYWYQQALGLGLQFLLWYDEGEERNRGNFPPRFSGRQFPNYSSELNVNALELEDSALYLCASSLALGISGNTIYFGEGSWLTVV.

The chain has TRBV7-9 and TRBJ2-5, with 9 bases aligning to TRBD1. The CDR3 runs 16 residues. The V gene's germline CDR1 is SEHNR and CDR2 FQNEAQ (reference sequence). After removal of 5 bases from V and 4 bases from J, the junction contained 11 bases not matched to a gene. CDR3: CASSPPGQGIGETQYF. The CDR3 DNA reads TGTGCCAGCAGCCCACCGGGACAGGGAATTGGAGAGACCCAGTACTTC.